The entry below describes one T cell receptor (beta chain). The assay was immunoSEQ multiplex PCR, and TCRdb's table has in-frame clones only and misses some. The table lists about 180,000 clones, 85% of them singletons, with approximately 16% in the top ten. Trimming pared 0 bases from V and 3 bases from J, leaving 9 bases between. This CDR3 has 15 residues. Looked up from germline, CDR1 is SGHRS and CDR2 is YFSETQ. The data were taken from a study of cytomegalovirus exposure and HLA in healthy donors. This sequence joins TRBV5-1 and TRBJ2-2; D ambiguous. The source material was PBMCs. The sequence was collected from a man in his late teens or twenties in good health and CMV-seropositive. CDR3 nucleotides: TGCGCCAGCAGCTTGGTCGACACATACACCGGGGAGCTGTTTTTT. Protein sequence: CASSLVDTYTGELFF. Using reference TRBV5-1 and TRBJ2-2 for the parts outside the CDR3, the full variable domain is KAGVTQTPRYLIKTRGQQVTLSCSPISGHRSVSWYQQTPGQGLQFLFEYFSETQRNKGNFPGRFSGRQFSNSRSEMNVSTLELGDSALYLCASSLVDTYTGELFFGEGSRLTVL.